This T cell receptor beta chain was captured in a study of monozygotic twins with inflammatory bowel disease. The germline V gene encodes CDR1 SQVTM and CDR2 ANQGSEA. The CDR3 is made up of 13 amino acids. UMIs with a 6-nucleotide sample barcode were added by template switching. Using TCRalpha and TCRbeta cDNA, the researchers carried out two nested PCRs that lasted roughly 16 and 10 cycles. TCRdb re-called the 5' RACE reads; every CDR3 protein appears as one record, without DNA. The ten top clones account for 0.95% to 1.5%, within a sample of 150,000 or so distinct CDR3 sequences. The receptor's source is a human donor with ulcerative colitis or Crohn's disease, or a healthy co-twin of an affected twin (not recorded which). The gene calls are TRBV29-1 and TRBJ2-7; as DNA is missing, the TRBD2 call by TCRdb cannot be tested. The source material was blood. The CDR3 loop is CSVETGGLNEQYF.